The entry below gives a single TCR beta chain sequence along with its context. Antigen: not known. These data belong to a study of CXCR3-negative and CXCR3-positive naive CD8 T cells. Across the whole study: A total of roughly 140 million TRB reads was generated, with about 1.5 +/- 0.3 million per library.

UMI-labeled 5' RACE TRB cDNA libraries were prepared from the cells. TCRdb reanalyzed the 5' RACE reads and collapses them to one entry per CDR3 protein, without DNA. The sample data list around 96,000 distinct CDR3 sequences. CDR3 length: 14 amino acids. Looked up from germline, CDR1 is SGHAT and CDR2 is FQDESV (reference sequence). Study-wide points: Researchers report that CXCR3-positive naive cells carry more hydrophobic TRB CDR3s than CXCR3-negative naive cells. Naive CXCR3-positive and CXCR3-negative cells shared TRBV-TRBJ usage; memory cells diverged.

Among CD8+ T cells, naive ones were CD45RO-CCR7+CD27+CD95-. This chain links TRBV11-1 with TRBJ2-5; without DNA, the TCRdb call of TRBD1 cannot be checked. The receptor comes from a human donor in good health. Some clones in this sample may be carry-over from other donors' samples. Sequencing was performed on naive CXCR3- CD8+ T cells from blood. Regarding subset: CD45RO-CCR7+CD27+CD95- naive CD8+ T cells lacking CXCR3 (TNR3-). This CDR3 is CASSFLDSQETQYF.